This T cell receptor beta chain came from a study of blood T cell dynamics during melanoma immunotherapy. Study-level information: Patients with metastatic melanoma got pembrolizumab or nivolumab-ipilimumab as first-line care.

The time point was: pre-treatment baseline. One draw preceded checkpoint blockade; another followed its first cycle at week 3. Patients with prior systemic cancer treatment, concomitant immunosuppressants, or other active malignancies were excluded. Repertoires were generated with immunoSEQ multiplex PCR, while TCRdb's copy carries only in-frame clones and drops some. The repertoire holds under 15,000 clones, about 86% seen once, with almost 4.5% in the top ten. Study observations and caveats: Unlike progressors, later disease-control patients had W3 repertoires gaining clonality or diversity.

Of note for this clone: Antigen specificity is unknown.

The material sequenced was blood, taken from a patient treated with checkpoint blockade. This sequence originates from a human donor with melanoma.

The CDR3 region has the DNA TGCGCCAGCAGCCAAGTTTCTCCGGCACTAGCGGGATATGTTAACTACAATGAGCAGTTCTTC. It encodes CASSQVSPALAGYVNYNEQFF. The rearrangement uses TRBV4-1 and TRBJ2-1, with 10 positions matching TRBD2. Germline trimming cut 1 base from V and 3 bases from J; bases unmatched to any gene: 18. Germline CDR1 MGHRA, CDR2 YSYEKL. This CDR3 is built from 21 residues.